The 15 T cell receptor beta chains in this list originate from one sample, sequenced in a study of blood T cell repertoires in COVID-19. Generated by immunoSEQ multiplex PCR, the TCRdb table keeps only in-frame clones and is missing some. Of some 220,000 clones in the sample, 80% were seen once. Sequenced: peripheral blood. The receptor source for this set is a human donor in a cohort sampled during active COVID-19.

The gene calls are TRBV6-5 and TRBJ1-2; D uncertain. This CDR3 spans 13 amino acids. Trimming removed 0 bases from V and 13 bases from J, with 15 bases in between. Germline V gives CDR1 MNHEY, CDR2 SVGAGI. The CDR3 region is CASSYSHAYEGTF. The CDR3 DNA sequence: TGTGCCAGCAGTTACTCACACGCTTATGAGGGCACCTTC.

This chain uses TRBV6-1 with TRBJ1-4; TRBD1 matches 8 bases. After removal of 2 bases from V and 4 bases from J, the junction contained 6 bases not matched to a gene. The CDR3 has 16 residues. Looked up from germline, CDR1 is MNHNS and CDR2 is SASEGT. CDR3 DNA: TGTGCCAGCAGTGAACTTTTAGGACAGGGTAATGAAAAACTGTTTTTT. Translation: CASSELLGQGNEKLFF.

The chain is built from TRBV9 and TRBJ2-2; possible D gene TRBD1, 6 bases. This CDR3 is built from 15 residues. CDR1 is SGDLS, CDR2 YYNGEE, per germline. Trimming cost V 4 bases and J 6 bases, with 16 bases left between them. CDR3 DNA: TGTGCCAGCAGCACTTTAACAGGGTCGGCCGGGGAGCTGTTTTTT. It yields the protein CASSTLTGSAGELFF.

The rearrangement links TRBV5-1 to TRBJ1-1, with TRBD1 matching over 8 bases. This CDR3 has 15 amino acids. Germline CDR1 SGHRS, CDR2 YFSETQ. V was clipped by 7 bases and J by 0 bases; unmatched bases: 8. CDR3 sequence (DNA): TGCGCCAGCGGGACAGGAGATAGTTTGAACACTGAAGCTTTCTTT. It yields the protein CASGTGDSLNTEAFF.

This clone was detected only a few times. The chain employs TRBV5-8 and TRBJ1-4; TRBD1 is a possible D gene (5 bases). This CDR3 region has 15 residues. V shed 5 bases and J shed 5 bases, with 16 bases lying between them. Germline V gene lookup returns CDR1 SGHTS and CDR2 YDEGEE. DNA for the CDR3: TGTGCCAGCAGATCGCTCGCAGGGCCGAATGAAAAACTGTTTTTT. Translating it yields CASRSLAGPNEKLFF.

The V and J genes are TRBV15 and TRBJ2-5, with 7 bases matching TRBD2. The V segment lost 5 bases and the J segment 5 bases; nucleotides outside the gene matches: 17. The germline V gene encodes CDR1 LNHNV and CDR2 YYDKDF (reference sequence). This CDR3 has 17 amino acids. CDR3 coding DNA: TGTGCCACCAGCCCTAATAGCGGGCCCTTCGTCGGTGAGACCCAGTACTTC. Its protein is CATSPNSGPFVGETQYF.

This CDR3 is CAIDRGSTYEQYF. CDR3 sequence (DNA): TGTGCCATCGACAGGGGATCGACCTACGAGCAGTACTTC. This chain connects TRBV28 to TRBJ2-7; 8 bases match TRBD1. CDR1 MDHEN and CDR2 SYDVKM come from the germline V gene. The CDR3 extends over 13 amino acids. The V gene end was trimmed by 10 bases and the J gene end by 2 bases; junction bases not matched to a gene: 7. Full variable domain (rest looked up from reference TRBV28 and TRBJ2-7): DVKVTQSSRYLVKRTGEKVFLECVQDMDHENMFWYRQDPGLGLRLIYFSYDVKMKEKGDIPEGYSVSREKKERFSLILESASTNQTSMYLCAIDRGSTYEQYFGPGTRLTVT.

V is TRBV27 and J is TRBJ2-7; 8 bases map to TRBD1. The length of the CDR3 is 15 residues. Germline CDR1 and CDR2: MNHEY and SMNVEV (reference sequence). Trimming cost V 3 bases and J 6 bases; bases outside gene matches: 10. The CDR3 sequence is CASSFQGAKVGEQYF. The CDR3 DNA reads as TGTGCCAGCAGTTTCCAGGGGGCCAAAGTGGGCGAGCAGTACTTC.

This clone appeared once. The rearrangement uses TRBV10-3 and TRBJ1-4; D remains ambiguous. Germline CDR1 and CDR2: ENHRY and SYGVKD. Between the trimmed V and J ends, which lost 2 bases and 8 bases, there was a span of 15 bases. The length of the CDR3 is 15 residues. The CDR3 region has the DNA TGTGCCATCAGTGAGCCCCCCCCTGCGAACGAAAAACTGTTTTTT. It is translated as CAISEPPPANEKLFF.

V is TRBV7-8 and J is TRBJ1-4, with unresolved D. Germline loops: CDR1 SGHVS, CDR2 FQNEAQ. Trimming pared 2 bases from V and 0 bases from J, leaving 13 bases between. The CDR3 loop spans 17 amino acids. The CDR3 loop reads CASSLPRRFATNEKLFF. DNA for the CDR3: TGTGCCAGCAGCTTACCCCGCCGGTTTGCAACTAATGAAAAACTGTTTTTT.

Only one count was recorded for this clone. The rearrangement joins TRBV5-4 to TRBJ2-2, with D possibly TRBD1 on 6 matching bases. CDR3 length equals 15 residues. Trimming took off 4 bases at V and 3 bases at J, with 13 bases between the two ends. Per the germline V gene, CDR1 is SGHNT and CDR2 is YYREEE (reference sequence). The CDR3 region is CASSTQGWDTGELFF. The CDR3 DNA reads TGTGCCAGCAGCACGCAGGGGTGGGACACCGGGGAGCTGTTTTTT.

The chain's CDR3 is CASSPPTGTAYEQYF. The CDR3 bases are TGTGCCAGCAGCCCGCCGACAGGGACGGCCTACGAGCAGTACTTC. The chain links TRBV5-8 to TRBJ2-7, with 7 bases matching TRBD1. With 4 bases clipped from V and 2 bases from J, the junction kept 9 bases outside the gene matches. Germline V gene sequence: CDR1 SGHTS, CDR2 YDEGEE. The CDR3 loop spans 15 amino acids.

The chain links TRBV28 to TRBJ1-2, with D maybe TRBD1 (6 bases). V was shortened by 6 bases and J by 0 bases, with 14 bases between the two germline ends. In germline, CDR1 is MDHEN, CDR2 SYDVKM. This CDR3 spans 15 amino acids. The CDR3 coding sequence is TGTGCCAGCAGCAAAGGGGGAGAGTCTAACTATGGCTACACCTTC. Amino acid sequence: CASSKGGESNYGYTF.

This chain links TRBV18 with TRBJ1-4; 8 bases match TRBD1. The length of the CDR3 is 17 residues. J was trimmed by 0 bases and V by 1 base; bases with no gene match: 4. The V gene's germline CDR1 is KGHSH and CDR2 LQKENI. The CDR3: CASSPLDRGSTNEKLFF. The CDR3 coding sequence is TGTGCCAGCTCACCACTCGACAGGGGATCAACTAATGAAAAACTGTTTTTT.

This sequence joins TRBV3-1 (or the pseudogene TRBV3-2) and TRBJ2-2, with 16 bases aligning to TRBD2. Germline V gene data show CDR1 as LGHDT and CDR2 as YNNKEL (reference sequence). The CDR3 is 17 amino acids. Trimming cost V 4 bases and J 3 bases; bases outside gene matches: 2. CDR3 loop: CASSPGTSGRDTGELFF. The CDR3 DNA follows: TGTGCCAGCAGCCCCGGGACTAGCGGGAGGGACACCGGGGAGCTGTTTTTT.